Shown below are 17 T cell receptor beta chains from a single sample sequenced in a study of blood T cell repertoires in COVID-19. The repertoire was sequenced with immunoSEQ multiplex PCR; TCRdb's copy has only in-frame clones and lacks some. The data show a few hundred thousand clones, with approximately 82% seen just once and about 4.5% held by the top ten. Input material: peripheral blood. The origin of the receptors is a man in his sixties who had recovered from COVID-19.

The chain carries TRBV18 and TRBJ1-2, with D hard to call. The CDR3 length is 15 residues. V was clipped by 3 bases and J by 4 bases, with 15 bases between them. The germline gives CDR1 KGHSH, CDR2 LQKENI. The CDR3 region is CASSPGTVGGYGYTF. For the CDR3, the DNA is TGTGCCAGCTCACCCGGCACAGTAGGTGGCTATGGCTACACCTTC.

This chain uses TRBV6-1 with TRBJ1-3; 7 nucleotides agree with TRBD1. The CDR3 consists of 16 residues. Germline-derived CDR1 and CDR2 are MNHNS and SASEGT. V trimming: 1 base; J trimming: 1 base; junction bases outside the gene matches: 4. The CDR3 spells CASSEGGGWSGNTIYF. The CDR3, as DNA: TGTGCCAGCAGTGAAGGAGGGGGCTGGTCTGGAAACACCATATATTTT.

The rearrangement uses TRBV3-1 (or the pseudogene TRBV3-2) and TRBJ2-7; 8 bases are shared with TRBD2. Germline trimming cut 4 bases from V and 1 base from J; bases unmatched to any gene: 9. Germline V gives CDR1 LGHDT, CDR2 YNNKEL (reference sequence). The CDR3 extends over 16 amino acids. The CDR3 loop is CASSRAAGGASYEQYF. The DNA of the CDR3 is TGTGCCAGCAGCCGCGCCGCCGGGGGGGCGTCCTACGAGCAGTACTTC.

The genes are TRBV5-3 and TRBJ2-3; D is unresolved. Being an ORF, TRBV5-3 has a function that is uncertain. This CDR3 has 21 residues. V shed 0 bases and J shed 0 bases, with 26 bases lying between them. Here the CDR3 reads CARSLDLWFPRPPPSTDTQYF. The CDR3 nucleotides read TGTGCCAGAAGCTTGGATCTTTGGTTTCCGCGGCCCCCGCCGAGCACAGATACGCAGTATTTT.

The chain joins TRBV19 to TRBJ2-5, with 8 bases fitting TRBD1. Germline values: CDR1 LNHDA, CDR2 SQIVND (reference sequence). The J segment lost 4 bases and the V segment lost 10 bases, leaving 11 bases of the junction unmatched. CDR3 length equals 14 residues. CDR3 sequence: CATTEGTGLETQYF. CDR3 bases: TGTGCCACCACGGAGGGGACAGGTTTAGAGACCCAGTACTTC.

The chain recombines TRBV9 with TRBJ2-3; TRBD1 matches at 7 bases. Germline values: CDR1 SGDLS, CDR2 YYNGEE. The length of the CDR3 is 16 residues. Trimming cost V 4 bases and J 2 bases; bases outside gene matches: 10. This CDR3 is CASSIRTGTLTDTQYF. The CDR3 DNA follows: TGTGCCAGCAGCATCCGGACAGGAACCCTCACAGATACGCAGTATTTT.

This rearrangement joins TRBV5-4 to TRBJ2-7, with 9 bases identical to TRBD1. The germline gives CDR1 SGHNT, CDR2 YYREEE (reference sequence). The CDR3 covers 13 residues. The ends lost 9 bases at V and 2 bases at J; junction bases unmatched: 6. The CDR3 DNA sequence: TGTGCCACCCGGGACAGGGATACCTACGAGCAGTACTTC. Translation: CATRDRDTYEQYF. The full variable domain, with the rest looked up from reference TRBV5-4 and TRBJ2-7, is ETGVTQSPTHLIKTRGQQVTLRCSSQSGHNTVSWYQQALGQGPQFIFQYYREEENGRGNFPPRFSGLQFPNYSSELNVNALELDDSALYLCATRDRDTYEQYFGPGTRLTVT.

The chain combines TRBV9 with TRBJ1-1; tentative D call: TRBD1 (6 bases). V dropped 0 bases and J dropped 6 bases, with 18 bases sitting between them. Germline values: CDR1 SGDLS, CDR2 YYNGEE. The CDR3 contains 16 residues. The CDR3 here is CASSVGLRGGVAEAFF. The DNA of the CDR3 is TGTGCCAGCAGCGTAGGATTGAGAGGGGGTGTAGCTGAAGCTTTCTTT.

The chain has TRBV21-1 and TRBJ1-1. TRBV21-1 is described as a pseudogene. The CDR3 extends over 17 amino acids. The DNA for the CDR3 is TGTGCCAGCAGCAAAGCGCTATGCCCTAGGCTGAACACTGAAGCTTTCTTT. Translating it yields CASSKALCPRLNTEAFF.

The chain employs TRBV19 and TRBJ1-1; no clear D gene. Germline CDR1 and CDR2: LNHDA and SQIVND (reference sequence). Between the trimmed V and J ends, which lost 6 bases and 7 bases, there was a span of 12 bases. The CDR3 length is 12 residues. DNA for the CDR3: TGTGCCAGTAGCACTTTCCCGCGTGAAGCTTTCTTT. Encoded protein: CASSTFPREAFF.

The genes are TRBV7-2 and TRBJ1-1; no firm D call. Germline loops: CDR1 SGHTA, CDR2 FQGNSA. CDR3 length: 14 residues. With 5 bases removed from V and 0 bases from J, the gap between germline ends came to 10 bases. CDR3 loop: CASSPSTVNTEAFF. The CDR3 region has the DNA TGTGCCAGCAGCCCCTCAACAGTGAACACTGAAGCTTTCTTT.

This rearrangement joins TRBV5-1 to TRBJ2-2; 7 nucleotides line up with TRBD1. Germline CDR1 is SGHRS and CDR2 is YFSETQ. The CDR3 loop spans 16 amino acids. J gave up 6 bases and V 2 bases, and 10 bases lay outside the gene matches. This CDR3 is CASSFQPTGSAGELFF. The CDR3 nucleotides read TGCGCCAGCAGCTTCCAACCGACAGGGAGTGCCGGGGAGCTGTTTTTT.

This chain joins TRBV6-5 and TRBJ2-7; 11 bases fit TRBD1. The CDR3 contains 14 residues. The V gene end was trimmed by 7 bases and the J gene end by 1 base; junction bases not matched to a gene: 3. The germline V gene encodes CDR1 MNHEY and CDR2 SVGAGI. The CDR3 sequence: CASNRDRGSYEQYF. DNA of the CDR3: TGTGCCAGCAATCGGGACAGGGGGTCCTACGAGCAGTACTTC.

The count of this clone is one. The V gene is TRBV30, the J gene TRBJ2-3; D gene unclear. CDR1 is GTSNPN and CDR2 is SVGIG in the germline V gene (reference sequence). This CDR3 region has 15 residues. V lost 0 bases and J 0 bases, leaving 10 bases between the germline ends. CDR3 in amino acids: CAWSVGPISTDTQYF. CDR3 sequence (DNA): TGTGCCTGGAGTGTTGGCCCGATCAGCACAGATACGCAGTATTTT.

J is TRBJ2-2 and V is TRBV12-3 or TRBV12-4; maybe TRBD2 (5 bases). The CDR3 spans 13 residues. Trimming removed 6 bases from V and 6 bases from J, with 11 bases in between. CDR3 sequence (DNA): TGTGCCAGCAGACCTAGGGAGTCCGGGGAGCTGTTTTTT. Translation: CASRPRESGELFF.

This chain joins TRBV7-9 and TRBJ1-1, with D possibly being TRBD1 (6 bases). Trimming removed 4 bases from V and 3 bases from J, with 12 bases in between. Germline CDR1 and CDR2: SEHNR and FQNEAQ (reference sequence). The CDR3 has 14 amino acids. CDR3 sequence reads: CASSSYRDDTEAFF. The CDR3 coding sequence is TGTGCCAGCAGCTCCTACAGGGACGACACTGAAGCTTTCTTT.

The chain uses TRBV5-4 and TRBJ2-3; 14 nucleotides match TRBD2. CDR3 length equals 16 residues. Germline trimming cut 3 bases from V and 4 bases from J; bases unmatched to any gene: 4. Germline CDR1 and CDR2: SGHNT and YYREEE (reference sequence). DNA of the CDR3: TGTGCCAGCAGCTCCGGACTAGCGGGAGGAGCAGATACGCAGTATTTT. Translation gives CASSSGLAGGADTQYF.